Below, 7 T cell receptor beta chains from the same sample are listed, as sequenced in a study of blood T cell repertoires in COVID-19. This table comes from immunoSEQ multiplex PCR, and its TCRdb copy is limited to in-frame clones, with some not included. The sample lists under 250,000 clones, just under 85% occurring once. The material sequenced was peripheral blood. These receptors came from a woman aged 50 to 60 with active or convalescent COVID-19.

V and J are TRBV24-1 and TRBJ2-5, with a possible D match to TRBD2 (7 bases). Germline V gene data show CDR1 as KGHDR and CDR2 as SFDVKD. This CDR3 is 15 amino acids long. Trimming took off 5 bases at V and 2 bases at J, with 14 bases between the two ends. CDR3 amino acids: CATSVLGGGQETQYF. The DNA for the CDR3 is TGTGCCACCAGTGTCCTAGGGGGGGGGCAAGAGACCCAGTACTTC.

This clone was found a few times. CDR3 residues: CASSDSTGGGSFF. Here the CDR3 DNA reads TGTGCCAGCAGTGACTCAACGGGTGGGGGGTCTTTCTTT. The chain carries TRBV6-4 and TRBJ1-1; TRBD1 might be the D (5 bases). Germline assignment: CDR1 MRHNA and CDR2 SNTAGT. CDR3 length equals 13 residues. Trimming took 0 bases from V and 12 from J, leaving 14 bases between them.

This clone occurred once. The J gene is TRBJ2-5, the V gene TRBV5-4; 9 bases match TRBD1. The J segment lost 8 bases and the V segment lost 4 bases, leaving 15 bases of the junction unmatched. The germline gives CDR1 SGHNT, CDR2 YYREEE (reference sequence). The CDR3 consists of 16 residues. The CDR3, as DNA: TGTGCCAGCAGCGCCACCCTGGGACAGGGTTTTGATACCCAGTACTTC. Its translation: CASSATLGQGFDTQYF.

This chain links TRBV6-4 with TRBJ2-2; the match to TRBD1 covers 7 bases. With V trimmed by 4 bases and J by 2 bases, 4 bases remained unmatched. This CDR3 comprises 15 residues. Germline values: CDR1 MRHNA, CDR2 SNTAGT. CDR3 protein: CASSATGFNTGELFF. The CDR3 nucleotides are TGTGCCAGCAGTGCGACAGGGTTTAACACCGGGGAGCTGTTTTTT.

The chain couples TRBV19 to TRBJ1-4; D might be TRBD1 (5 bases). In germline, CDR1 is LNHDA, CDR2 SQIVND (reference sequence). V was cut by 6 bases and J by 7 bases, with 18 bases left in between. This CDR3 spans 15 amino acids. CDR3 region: CASRPTGVLIEKLFF. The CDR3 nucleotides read TGTGCCAGTAGGCCCACAGGCGTCCTAATTGAAAAACTGTTTTTT.

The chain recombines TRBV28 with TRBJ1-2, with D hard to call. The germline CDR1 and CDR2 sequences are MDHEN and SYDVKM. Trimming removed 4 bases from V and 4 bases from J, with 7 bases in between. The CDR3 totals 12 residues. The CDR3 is CASSSYSYGYTF. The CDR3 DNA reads TGTGCCAGCAGTTCTTACAGCTATGGCTACACCTTC.

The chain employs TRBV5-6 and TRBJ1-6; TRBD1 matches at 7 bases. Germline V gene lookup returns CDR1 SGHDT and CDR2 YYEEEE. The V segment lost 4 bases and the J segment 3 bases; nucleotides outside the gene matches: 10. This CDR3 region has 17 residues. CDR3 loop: CASSGPGTELYNSPLHF. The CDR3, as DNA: TGTGCCAGCAGCGGACCCGGGACAGAACTCTATAATTCACCCCTCCACTTT.